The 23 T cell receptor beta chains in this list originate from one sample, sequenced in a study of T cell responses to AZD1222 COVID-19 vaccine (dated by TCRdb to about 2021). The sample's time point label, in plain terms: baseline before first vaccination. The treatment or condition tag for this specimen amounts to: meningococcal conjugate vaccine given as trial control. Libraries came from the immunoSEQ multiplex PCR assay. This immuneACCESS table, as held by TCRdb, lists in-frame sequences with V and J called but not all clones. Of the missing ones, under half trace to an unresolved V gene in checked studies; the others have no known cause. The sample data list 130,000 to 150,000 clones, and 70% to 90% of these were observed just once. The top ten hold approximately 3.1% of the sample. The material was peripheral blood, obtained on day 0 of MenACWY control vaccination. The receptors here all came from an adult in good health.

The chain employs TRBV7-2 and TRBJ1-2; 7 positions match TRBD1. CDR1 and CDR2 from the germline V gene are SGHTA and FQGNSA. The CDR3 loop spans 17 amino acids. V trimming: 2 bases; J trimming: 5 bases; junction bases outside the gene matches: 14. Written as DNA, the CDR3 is TGTGCCAGCAGCTTATCCGTCAGCGGGACAGACTTTTATGGCTACACCTTC. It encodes CASSLSVSGTDFYGYTF.

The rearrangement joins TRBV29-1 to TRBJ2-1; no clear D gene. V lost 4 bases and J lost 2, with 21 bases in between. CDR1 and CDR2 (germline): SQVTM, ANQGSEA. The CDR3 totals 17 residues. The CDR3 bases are TGCAGCGTTGGCCCGCCCCACAGAGCGCTTACCTACAATGAGCAGTTCTTC. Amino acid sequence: CSVGPPHRALTYNEQFF.

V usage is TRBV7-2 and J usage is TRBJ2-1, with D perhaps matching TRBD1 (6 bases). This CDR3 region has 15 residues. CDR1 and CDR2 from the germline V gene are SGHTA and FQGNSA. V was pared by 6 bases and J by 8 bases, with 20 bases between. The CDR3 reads CASRPVGGLSHEQFF. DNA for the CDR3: TGTGCCAGCAGACCCGTAGGGGGTCTCAGCCATGAGCAGTTCTTC. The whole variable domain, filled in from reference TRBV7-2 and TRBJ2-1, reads GAGVSQSPSNKVTEKGKDVELRCDPISGHTALYWYRQSLGQGLEFLIYFQGNSAPDKSGLPSDRFSAERTGGSVSTLTIQRTQQEDSAVYLCASRPVGGLSHEQFFGPGTRLTVL.

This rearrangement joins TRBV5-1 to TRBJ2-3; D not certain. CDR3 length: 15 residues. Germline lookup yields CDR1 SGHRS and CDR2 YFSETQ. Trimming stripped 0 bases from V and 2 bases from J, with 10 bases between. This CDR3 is CASSLEWETTDTQYF. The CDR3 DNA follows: TGCGCCAGCAGCTTGGAGTGGGAAACCACAGATACGCAGTATTTT. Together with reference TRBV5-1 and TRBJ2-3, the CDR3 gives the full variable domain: KAGVTQTPRYLIKTRGQQVTLSCSPISGHRSVSWYQQTPGQGLQFLFEYFSETQRNKGNFPGRFSGRQFSNSRSEMNVSTLELGDSALYLCASSLEWETTDTQYFGPGTRLTVL.

The CDR3 reads CASSLDSGGSSYEQYF. The CDR3 DNA sequence: TGTGCCAGCAGCTTAGATAGTGGGGGTTCCTCCTACGAGCAGTACTTC. The chain employs TRBV11-2 and TRBJ2-7; D is possibly TRBD1 or TRBD2 (5 bases each). V dropped 0 bases and J dropped 0 bases, with 12 bases sitting between them. CDR3 size: 16 residues. Germline values: CDR1 SGHAT, CDR2 FQNNGV. The whole variable domain, filled in from reference TRBV11-2 and TRBJ2-7, reads EAGVAQSPRYKIIEKRQSVAFWCNPISGHATLYWYQQILGQGPKLLIQFQNNGVVDDSQLPKDRFSAERLKGVDSTLKIQPAKLEDSAVYLCASSLDSGGSSYEQYFGPGTRLTVT.

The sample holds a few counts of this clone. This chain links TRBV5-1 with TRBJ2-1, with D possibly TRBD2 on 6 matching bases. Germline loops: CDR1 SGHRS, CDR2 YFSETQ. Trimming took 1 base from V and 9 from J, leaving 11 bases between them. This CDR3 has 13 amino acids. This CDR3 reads CASSLYSGGEQFF. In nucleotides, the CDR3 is TGCGCCAGCAGCTTGTATAGCGGCGGTGAGCAGTTCTTC.

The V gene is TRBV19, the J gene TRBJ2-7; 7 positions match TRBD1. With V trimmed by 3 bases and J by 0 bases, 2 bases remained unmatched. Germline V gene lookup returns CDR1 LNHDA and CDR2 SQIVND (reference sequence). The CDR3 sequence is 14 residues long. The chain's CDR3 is CASSMAGGSYEQYF. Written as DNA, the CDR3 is TGTGCCAGTAGTATGGCAGGGGGCTCCTACGAGCAGTACTTC.

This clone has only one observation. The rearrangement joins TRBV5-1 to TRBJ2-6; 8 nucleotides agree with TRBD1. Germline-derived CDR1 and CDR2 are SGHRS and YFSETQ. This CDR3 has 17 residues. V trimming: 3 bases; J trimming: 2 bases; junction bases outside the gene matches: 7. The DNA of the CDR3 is TGCGCCAGCAGCTCTTCAGGGGGCCGGCCTGGGGCCAACGTCCTGACTTTC. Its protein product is CASSSSGGRPGANVLTF.

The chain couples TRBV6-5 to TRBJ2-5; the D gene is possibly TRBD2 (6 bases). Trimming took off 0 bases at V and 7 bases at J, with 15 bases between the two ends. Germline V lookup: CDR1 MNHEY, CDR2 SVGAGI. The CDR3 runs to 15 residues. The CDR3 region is CASSYSLGSGWTQYF. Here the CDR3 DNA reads TGTGCCAGCAGTTACTCCCTAGGAAGCGGGTGGACCCAGTACTTC.

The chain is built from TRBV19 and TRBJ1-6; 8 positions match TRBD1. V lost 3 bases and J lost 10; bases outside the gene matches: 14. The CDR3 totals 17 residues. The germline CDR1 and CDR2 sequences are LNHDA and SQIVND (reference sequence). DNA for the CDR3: TGTGCCAGTAGTATGCTAAGGGACAGGCCCGGGGAATCACCCCTCCACTTT. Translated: CASSMLRDRPGESPLHF.

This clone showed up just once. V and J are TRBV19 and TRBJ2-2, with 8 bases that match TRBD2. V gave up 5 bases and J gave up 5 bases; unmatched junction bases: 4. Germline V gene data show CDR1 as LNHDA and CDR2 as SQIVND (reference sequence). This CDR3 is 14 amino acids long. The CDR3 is CASSPGGKTGELFF. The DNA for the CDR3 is TGTGCCAGTAGTCCGGGGGGGAAGACCGGGGAGCTGTTTTTT.

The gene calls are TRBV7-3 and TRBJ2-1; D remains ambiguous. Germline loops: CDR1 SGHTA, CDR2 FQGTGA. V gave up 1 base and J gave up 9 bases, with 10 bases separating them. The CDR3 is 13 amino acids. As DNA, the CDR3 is TGTGCCAGCAGCTTAAATTCGGCAACTGAGCAGTTCTTC. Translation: CASSLNSATEQFF.

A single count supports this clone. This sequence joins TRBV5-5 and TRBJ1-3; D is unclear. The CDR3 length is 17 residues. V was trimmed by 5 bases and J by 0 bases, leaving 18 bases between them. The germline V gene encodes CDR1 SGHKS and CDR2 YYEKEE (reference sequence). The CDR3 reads CASSRRDRLNSGNTIYF. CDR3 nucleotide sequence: TGTGCCAGCAGTCGTAGAGATCGTTTGAACTCTGGAAACACCATATATTTT.

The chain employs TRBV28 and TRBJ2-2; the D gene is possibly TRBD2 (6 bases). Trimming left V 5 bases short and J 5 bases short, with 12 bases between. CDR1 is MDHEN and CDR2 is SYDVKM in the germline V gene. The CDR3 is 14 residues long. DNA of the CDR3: TGTGCCAGCAGTGGGGACCTAGCGACCGGGGAGCTGTTTTTT. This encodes CASSGDLATGELFF.

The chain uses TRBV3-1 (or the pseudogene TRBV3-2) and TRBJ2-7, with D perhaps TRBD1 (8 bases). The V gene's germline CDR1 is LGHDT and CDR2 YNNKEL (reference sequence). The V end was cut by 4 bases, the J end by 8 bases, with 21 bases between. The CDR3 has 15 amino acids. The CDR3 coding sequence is TGTGCCAGCAGCCCGTACAACAGGGGGGGCGGGCAGCAGTACTTC. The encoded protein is CASSPYNRGGGQQYF.

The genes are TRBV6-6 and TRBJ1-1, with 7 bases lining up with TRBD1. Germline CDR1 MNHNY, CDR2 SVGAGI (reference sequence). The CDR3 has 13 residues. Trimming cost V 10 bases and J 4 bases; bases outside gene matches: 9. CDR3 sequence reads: CATGGGQITEAFF. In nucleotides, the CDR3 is TGTGCCACAGGGGGGGGGCAGATCACTGAAGCTTTCTTT.

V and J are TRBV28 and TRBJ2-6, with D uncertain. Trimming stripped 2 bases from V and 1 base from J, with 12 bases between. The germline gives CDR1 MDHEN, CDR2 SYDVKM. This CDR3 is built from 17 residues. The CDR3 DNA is TGTGCCAGCAGTTTAGGCCCCGGGTCATCTGGGGCCAACGTCCTGACTTTC. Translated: CASSLGPGSSGANVLTF.

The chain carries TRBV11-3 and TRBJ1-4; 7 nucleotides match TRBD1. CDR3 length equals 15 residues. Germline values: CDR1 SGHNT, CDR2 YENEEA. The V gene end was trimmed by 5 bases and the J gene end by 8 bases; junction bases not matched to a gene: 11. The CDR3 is CASSPGGGEEEKLFF. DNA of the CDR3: TGTGCCAGCAGCCCAGGAGGGGGCGAGGAGGAAAAACTGTTTTTT. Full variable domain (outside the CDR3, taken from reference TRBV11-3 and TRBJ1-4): EAGVVQSPRYKIIEKKQPVAFWCNPISGHNTLYWYLQNLGQGPELLIRYENEEAVDDSQLPKDRFSAERLKGVDSTLKIQPAELGDSAVYLCASSPGGGEEEKLFFGSGTQLSVL.

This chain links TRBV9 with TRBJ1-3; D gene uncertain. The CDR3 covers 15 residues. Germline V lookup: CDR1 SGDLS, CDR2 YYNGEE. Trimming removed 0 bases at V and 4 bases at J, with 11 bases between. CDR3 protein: CASSVAVGTGNTIYF. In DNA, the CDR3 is TGTGCCAGCAGCGTAGCTGTGGGTACGGGAAACACCATATATTTT.

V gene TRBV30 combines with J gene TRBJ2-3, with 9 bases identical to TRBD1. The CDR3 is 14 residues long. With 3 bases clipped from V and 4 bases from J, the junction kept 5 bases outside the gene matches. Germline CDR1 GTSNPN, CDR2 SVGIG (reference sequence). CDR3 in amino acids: CAWSSGQGPDTQYF. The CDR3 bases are TGTGCCTGGAGCTCGGGACAGGGACCAGATACGCAGTATTTT.

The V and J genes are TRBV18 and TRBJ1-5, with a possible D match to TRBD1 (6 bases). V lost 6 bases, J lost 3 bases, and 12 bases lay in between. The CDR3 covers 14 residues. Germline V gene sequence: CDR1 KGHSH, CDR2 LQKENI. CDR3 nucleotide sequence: TGTGCCAGCTCCCAAGGGACATTCAATCAGCCCCAGCATTTT. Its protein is CASSQGTFNQPQHF.

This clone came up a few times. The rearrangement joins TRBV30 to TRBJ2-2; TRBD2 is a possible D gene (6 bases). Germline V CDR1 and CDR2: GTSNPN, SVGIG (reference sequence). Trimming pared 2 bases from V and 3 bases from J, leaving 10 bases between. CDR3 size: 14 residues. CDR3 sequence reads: CAWSFGGDTGELFF. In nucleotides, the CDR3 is TGTGCCTGGAGTTTCGGAGGGGACACCGGGGAGCTGTTTTTT.

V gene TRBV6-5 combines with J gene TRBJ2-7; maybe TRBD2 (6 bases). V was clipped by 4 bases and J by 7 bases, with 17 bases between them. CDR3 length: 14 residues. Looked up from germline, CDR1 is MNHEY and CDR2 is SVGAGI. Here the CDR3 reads CASSSGLTTGEQYF. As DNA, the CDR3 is TGTGCCAGCAGTTCGGGACTCACGACCGGGGAGCAGTACTTC.